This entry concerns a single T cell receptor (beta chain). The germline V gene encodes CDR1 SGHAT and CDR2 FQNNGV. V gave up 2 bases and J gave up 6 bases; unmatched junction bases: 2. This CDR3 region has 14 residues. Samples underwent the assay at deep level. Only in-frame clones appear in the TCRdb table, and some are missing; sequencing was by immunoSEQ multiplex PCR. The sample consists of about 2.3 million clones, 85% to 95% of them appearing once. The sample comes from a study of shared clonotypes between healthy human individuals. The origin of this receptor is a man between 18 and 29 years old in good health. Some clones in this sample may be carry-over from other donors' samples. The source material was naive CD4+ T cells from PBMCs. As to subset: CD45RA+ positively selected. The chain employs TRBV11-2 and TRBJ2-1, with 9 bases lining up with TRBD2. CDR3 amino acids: CASSLIAGVNEQFF. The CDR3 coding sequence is TGTGCCAGCAGCTTAATAGCGGGAGTCAATGAGCAGTTCTTC.